This T cell receptor (beta chain) derives from a study of beta chain features in type 1 diabetes. As for this clone: Its antigen is undetermined.

The study reverse transcribed the entire isolated RNA, so it sequenced expressed TCRB transcripts. Method: immunoSEQ multiplex PCR; TCRdb's copy keeps in-frame clones and lacks some. The table lists about 930,000 clones, about a sixth of them singletons. Overall study results and limits: Healthy donors had naive, central memory and Treg TCRB repertoires that appeared less similar than those seen among patients. Small HLA sub-analyses could not settle whether HLA shapes TCRB rearrangement.

Every single donor gave one heparinised blood draw, and these averaged about 116 mL. This receptor was taken from a woman aged 18-35 years in good health. Sequenced: naive CD4+ T cells from blood.

The CDR3 DNA reads as TGTGCCAGCAGCCCCTCCCCCCTAGTATCCTACAATGAGCAGTTCTTC. Protein: CASSPSPLVSYNEQFF. This chain uses TRBV6-6 with TRBJ2-1; no clear D. The V gene's germline CDR1 is MNHNY and CDR2 SVGAGI (reference sequence). The CDR3 sequence is 16 residues long. V was trimmed by 6 bases and J by 1 base, leaving 16 bases between them.